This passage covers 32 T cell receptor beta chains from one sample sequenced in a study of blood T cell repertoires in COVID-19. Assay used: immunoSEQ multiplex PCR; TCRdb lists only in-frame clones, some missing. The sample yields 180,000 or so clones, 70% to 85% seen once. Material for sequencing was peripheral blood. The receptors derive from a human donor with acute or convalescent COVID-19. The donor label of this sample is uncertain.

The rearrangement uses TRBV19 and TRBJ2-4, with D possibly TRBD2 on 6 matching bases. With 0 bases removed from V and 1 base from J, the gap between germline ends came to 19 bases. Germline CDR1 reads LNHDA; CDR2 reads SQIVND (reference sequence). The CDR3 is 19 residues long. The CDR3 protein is CASSIDGGGRVNAKNIQYF. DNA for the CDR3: TGTGCCAGTAGTATAGATGGGGGAGGTCGGGTTAACGCCAAAAACATTCAGTACTTC. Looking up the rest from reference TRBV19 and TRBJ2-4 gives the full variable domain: DGGITQSPKYLFRKEGQNVTLSCEQNLNHDAMYWYRQDPGQGLRLIYYSQIVNDFQKGDIAEGYSVSREKKESFPLTVTSAQKNPTAFYLCASSIDGGGRVNAKNIQYFGAGTRLSVL.

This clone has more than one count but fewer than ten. CDR3 residues: CASSPTDYGYTF. CDR3 coding DNA: TGCGCCAGCAGCCCCACGGACTATGGCTACACCTTC. This rearrangement joins TRBV5-1 to TRBJ1-2; no definite D call. This CDR3 comprises 12 residues. Trimming cost V 4 bases and J 3 bases, with 7 bases left between them. Germline CDR1 is SGHRS and CDR2 is YFSETQ.

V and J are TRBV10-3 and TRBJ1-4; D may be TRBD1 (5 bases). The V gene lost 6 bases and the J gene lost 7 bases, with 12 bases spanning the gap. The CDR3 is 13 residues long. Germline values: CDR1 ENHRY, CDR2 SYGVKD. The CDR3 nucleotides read TGTGCCATCAGGCGGGGGGAAGGTGAAAAACTGTTTTTT. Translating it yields CAIRRGEGEKLFF.

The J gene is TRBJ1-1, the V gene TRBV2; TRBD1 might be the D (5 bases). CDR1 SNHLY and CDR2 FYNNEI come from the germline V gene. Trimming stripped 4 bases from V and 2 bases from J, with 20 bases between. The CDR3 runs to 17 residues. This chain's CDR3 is CASSVRPGGLGNTEAFF. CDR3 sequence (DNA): TGTGCCAGCAGTGTGAGACCGGGGGGACTAGGCAACACTGAAGCTTTCTTT.

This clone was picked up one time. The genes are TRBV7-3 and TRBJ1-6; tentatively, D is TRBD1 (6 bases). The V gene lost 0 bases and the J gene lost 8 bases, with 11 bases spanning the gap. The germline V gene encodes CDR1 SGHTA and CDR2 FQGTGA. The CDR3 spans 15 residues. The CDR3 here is CASSLTSGTYSPLHF. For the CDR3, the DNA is TGTGCCAGCAGCTTAACCTCAGGGACATATTCACCCCTCCACTTT.

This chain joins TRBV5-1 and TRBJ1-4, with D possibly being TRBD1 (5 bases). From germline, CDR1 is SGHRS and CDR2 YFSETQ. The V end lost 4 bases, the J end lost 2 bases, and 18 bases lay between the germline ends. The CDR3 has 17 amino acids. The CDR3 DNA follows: TGCGCCAGCAGCCCGGACGGGGGGAGGGCCACTAATGAAAAACTGTTTTTT. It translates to CASSPDGGRATNEKLFF.

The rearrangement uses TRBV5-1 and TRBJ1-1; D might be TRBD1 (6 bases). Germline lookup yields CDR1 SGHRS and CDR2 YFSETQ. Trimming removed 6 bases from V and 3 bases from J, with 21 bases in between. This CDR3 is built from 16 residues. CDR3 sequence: CASTLEGGHRDTEAFF. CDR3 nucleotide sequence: TGCGCCAGCACCCTGGAGGGGGGGCATAGGGACACTGAAGCTTTCTTT.

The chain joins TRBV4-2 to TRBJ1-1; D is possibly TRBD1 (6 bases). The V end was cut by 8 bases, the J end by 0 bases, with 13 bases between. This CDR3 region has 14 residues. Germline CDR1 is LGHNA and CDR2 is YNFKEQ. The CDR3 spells CASAEGTMNTEAFF. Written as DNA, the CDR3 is TGTGCCAGCGCCGAGGGGACAATGAACACTGAAGCTTTCTTT.

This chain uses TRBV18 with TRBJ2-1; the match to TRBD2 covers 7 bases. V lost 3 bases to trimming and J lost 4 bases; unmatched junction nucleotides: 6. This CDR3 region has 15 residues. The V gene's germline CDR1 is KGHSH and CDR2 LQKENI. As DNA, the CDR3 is TGTGCCAGCTCACCCCTTCTAGCGGAGTACAATGAGCAGTTCTTC. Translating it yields CASSPLLAEYNEQFF.

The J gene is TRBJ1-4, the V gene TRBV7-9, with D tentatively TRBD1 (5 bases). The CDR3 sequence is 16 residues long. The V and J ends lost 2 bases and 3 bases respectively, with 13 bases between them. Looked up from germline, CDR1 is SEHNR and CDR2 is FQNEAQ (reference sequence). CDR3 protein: CASSLFGGTSNEKLFF. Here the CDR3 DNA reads TGTGCCAGCAGCTTATTCGGCGGGACCTCTAATGAAAAACTGTTTTTT.

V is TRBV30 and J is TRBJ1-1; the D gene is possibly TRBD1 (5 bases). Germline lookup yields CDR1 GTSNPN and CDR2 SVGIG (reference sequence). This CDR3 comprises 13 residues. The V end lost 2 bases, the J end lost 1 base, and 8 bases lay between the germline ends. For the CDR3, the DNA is TGTGCCTGGAGTAGGGGCTCGAACACTGAAGCTTTCTTT. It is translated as CAWSRGSNTEAFF.

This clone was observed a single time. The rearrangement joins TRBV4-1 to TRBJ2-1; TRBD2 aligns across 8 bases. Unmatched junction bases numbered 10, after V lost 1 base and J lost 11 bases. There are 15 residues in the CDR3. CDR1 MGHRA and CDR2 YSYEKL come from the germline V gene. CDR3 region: CASSQGLVAGRKQFF. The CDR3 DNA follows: TGCGCCAGCAGCCAAGGTTTAGTAGCGGGAAGAAAGCAGTTCTTC.

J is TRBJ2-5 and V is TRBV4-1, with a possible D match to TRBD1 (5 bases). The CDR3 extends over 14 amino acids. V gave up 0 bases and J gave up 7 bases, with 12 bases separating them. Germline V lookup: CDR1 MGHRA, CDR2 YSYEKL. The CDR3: CASSQDPGQLTQYF. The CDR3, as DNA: TGCGCCAGCAGCCAAGATCCAGGGCAACTGACCCAGTACTTC.

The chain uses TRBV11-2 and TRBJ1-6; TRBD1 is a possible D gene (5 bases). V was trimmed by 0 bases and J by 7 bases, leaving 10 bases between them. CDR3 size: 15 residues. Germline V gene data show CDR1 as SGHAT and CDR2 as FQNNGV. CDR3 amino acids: CASSLERGINSPLHF. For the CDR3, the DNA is TGTGCCAGCAGCTTAGAGCGGGGGATAAATTCACCCCTCCACTTT.

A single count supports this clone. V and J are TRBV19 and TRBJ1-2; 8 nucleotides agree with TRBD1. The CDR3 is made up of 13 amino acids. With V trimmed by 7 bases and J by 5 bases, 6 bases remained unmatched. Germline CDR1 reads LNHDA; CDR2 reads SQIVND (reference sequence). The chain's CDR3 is CASKETGVYGYTF. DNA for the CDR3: TGTGCCAGTAAAGAGACAGGGGTATATGGCTACACCTTC.

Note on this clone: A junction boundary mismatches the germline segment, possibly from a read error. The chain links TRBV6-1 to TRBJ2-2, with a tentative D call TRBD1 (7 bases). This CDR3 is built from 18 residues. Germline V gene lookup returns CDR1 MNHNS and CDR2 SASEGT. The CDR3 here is CARSGRGGQGGGTGELFF. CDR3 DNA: TGTGCCCGCAGTGGCCGTGGGGGGCAGGGGGGCGGGACCGGGGAGCTGTTTTTT.

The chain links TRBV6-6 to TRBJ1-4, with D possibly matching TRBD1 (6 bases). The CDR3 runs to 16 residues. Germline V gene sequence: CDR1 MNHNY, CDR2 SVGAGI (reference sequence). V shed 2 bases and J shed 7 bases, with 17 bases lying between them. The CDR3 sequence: CASSYTGGGAGEKLFF. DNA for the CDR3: TGTGCCAGCAGTTACACAGGAGGGGGGGCTGGTGAAAAACTGTTTTTT.

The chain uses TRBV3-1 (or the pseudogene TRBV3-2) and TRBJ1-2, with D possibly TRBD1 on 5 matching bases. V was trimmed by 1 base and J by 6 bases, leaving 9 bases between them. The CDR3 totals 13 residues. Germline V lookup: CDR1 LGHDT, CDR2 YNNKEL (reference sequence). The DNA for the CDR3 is TGTGCCAGCAGCCAAGTGGGACTAAATGGCTACACCTTC. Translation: CASSQVGLNGYTF.

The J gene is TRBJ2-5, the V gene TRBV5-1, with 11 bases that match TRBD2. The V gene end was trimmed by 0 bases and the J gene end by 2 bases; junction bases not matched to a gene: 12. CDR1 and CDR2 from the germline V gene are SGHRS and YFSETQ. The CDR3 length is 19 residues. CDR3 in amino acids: CASSLVPVLAGGLQETQYF. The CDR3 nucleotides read TGCGCCAGCAGCTTGGTCCCGGTGCTAGCGGGAGGATTACAAGAGACCCAGTACTTC.

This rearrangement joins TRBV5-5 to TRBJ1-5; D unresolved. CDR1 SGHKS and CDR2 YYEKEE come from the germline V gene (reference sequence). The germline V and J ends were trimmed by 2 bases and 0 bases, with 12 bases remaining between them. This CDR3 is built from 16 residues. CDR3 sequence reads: CASSLSTAYSNQPQHF. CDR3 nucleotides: TGTGCCAGCAGCTTAAGCACAGCTTATAGCAATCAGCCCCAGCATTTT.

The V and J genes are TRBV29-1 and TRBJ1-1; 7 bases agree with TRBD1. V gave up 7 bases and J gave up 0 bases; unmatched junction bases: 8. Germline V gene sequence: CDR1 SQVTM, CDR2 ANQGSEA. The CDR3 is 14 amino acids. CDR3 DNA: TGCAGCGGGGGGGACAGAATAATGAACACTGAAGCTTTCTTT. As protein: CSGGDRIMNTEAFF. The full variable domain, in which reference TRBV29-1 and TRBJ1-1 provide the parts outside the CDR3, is SAVISQKPSRDICQRGTSLTIQCQVDSQVTMMFWYRQQPGQSLTLIATANQGSEATYESGFVIDKFPISRPNLTFSTLTVSNMSPEDSSIYLCSGGDRIMNTEAFFGQGTRLTVV.

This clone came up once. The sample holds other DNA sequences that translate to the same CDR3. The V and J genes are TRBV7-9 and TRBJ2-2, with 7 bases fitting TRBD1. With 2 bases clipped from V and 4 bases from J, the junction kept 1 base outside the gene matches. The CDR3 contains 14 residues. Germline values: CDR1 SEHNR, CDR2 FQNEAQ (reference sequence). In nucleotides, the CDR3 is TGTGCCAGCAGCTTATCAGGGGGCACCGGGGAGCTGTTTTTT. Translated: CASSLSGGTGELFF.

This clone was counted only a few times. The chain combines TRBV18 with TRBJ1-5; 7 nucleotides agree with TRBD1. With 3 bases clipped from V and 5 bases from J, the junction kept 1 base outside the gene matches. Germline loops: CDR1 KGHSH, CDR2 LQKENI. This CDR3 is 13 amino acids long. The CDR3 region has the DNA TGTGCCAGCTCACCCGACAGGGATCAGCCCCAGCATTTT. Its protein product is CASSPDRDQPQHF.

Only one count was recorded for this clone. As DNA, the CDR3 is TGTGCCAGCAGCGCCGGGACAGGGGTCTCCGAGCAGTACTTC. Translated, it gives CASSAGTGVSEQYF. The V call is TRBV14, the J call TRBJ2-7; 10 bases match TRBD1. Germline values: CDR1 SGHDN, CDR2 FVKESK. V was pared by 5 bases and J by 6 bases, with 7 bases of the junction left unmatched. The CDR3 is made up of 14 amino acids.

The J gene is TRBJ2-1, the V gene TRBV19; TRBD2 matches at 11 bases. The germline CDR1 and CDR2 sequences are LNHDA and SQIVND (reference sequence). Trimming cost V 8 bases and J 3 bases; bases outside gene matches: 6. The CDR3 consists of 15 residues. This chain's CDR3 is CASLITSGSYNEQFF. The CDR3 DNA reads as TGTGCCAGTCTTATAACTAGCGGGAGCTACAATGAGCAGTTCTTC.

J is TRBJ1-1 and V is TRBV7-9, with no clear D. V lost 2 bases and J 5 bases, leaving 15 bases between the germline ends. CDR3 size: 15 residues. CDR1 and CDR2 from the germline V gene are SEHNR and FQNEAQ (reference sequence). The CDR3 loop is CASSLSAGGGTEAFF. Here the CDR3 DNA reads TGTGCCAGCAGCTTATCCGCGGGAGGAGGTACTGAAGCTTTCTTT.

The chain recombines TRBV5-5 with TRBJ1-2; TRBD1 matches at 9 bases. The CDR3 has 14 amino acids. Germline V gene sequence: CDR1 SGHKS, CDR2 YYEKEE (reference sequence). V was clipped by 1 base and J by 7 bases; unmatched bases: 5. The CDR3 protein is CASSLWTGASGYTF. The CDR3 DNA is TGTGCCAGCAGCTTGTGGACAGGGGCGAGTGGCTACACCTTC.

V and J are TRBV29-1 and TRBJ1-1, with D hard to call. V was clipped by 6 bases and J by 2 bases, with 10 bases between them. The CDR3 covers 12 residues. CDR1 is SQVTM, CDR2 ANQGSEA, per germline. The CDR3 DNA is TGCAGCGTGGAGCGGGTTAACACTGAAGCTTTCTTT. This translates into CSVERVNTEAFF.

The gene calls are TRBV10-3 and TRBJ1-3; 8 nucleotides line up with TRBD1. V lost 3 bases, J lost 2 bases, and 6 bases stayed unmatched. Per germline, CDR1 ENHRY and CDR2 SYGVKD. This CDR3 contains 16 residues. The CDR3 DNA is TGTGCCATCAGTGATTTCTCAGGGGGCACTGGAAACACCATATATTTT. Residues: CAISDFSGGTGNTIYF.

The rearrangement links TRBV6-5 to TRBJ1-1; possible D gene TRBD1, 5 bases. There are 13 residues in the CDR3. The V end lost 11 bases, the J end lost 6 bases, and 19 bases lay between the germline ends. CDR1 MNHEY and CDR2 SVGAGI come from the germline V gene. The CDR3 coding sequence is TGTGCCGTGCGAGGTGGACAATTACCTGAAGCTTTCTTT. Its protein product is CAVRGGQLPEAFF.

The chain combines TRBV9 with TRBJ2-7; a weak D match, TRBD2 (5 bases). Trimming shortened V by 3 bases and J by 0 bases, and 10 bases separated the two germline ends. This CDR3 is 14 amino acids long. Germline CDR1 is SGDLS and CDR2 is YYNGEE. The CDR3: CASSGSASSYEQYF. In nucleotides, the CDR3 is TGTGCCAGCAGCGGTAGCGCGAGCTCCTACGAGCAGTACTTC.

The CDR3: CASSNDRGASMNTEAFF. In nucleotides, the CDR3 is TGTGCCAGTTCCAACGACAGGGGCGCTTCTATGAACACTGAAGCTTTCTTT. V is TRBV19 and J is TRBJ1-1, with 8 bases aligning to TRBD1. This CDR3 region has 17 residues. Germline assignment: CDR1 LNHDA and CDR2 SQIVND (reference sequence). The J segment lost 0 bases and the V segment lost 8 bases, leaving 14 bases of the junction unmatched.